This TCR beta chain derives from a study of blood T cell repertoires in COVID-19. Study-level background: There were acute and convalescent COVID-19 samples, and they came from the United States, Italy and Spain. From T cells, B-cell-depleted T cells, or PBMCs came the material, which was cDNA or gDNA.

As processed by the authors: Using reference gene primer amplification, nucleated cell counts were estimated. Sequenced by immunoSEQ multiplex PCR; TCRdb stores in-frame clones only, minus some. Clonal size and the V and J genes are those of that table, whereas D and trimming came from the DNA. The table records tens of thousands of clones, around 90% of them present only once. The CDR3 length is 16 residues. V gave up 5 bases and J gave up 2 bases; unmatched junction bases: 9. CDR1 is MNHNY, CDR2 SVGAGI, per germline (reference sequence). This TCR was sampled from a human donor with active COVID-19. The donor label of this sample is uncertain. This chain uses TRBV6-6 with TRBJ2-7; 10 nucleotides align to TRBD1. Sequencing was performed on peripheral blood. The CDR3 is CASSKYRDRGTYEQYF. The CDR3 bases are TGTGCCAGCAGTAAGTACCGGGACAGGGGCACCTACGAGCAGTACTTC.